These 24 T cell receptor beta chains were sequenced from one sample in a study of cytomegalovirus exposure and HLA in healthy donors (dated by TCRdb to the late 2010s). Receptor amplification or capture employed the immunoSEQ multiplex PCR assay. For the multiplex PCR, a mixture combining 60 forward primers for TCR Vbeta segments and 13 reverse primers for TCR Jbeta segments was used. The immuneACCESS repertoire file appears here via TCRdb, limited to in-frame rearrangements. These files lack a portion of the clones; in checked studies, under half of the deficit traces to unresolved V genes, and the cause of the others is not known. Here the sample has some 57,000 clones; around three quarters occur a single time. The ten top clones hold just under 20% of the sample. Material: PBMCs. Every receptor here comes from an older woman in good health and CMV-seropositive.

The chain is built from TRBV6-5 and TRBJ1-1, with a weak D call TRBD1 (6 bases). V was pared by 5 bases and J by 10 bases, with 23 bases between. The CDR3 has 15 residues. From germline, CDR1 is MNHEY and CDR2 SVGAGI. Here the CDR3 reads CASSPGLLQGRGAFF. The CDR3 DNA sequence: TGTGCCAGCAGTCCCGGTCTGTTACAGGGTAGGGGAGCTTTCTTT.

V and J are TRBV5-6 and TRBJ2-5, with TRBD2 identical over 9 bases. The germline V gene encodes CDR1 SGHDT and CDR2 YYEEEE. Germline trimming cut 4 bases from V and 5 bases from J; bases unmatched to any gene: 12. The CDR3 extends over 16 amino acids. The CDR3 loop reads CASSPRGAGGRETQYF. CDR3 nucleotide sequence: TGTGCCAGCAGCCCCCGCGGAGCGGGGGGCCGGGAGACCCAGTACTTC.

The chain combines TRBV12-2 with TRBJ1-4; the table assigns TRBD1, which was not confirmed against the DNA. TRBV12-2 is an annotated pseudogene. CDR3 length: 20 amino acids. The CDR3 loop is CASRLDRQGTTLKTNEKLFF. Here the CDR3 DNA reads TGTGCAAGTCGCTTAGATCGACAGGGAACCACTCTCAAAACTAATGAAAAACTGTTTTTT.

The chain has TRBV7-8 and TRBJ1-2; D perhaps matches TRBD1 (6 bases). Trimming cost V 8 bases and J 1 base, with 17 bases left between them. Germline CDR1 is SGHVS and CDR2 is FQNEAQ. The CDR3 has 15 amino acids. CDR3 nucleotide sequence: TGTGCCAGCGGCGATTTGACAGGCCTTAACTATGGCTACACCTTC. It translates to CASGDLTGLNYGYTF. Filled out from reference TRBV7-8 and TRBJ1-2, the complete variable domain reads GAGVSQSPRYKVAKRGQDVALRCDPISGHVSLFWYQQALGQGPEFLTYFQNEAQLDKSGLPSDRFFAERPEGSVSTLKIQRTQQEDSAVYLCASGDLTGLNYGYTFGSGTRLTVV.

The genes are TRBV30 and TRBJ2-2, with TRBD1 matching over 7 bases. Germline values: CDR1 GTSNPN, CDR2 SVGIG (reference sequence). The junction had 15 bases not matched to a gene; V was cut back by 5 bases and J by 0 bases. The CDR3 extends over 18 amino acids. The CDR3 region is CAWRGQLKGSPNTGELFF. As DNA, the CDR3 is TGTGCCTGGCGGGGACAGTTAAAGGGGTCGCCGAACACCGGGGAGCTGTTTTTT.

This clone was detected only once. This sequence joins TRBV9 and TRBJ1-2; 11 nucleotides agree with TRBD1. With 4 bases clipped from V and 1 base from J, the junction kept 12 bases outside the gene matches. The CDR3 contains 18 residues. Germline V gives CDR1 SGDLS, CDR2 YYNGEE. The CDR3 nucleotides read TGTGCCAGCAGCCCCCTTGAGGGACAGGGGGACTTTAACTATGGCTACACCTTC. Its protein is CASSPLEGQGDFNYGYTF.

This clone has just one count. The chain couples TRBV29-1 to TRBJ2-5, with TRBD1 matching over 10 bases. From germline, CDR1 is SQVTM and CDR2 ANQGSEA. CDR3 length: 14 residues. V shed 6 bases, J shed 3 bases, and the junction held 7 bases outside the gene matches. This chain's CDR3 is CSVSTGGREETQYF. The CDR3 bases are TGCAGCGTATCGACAGGGGGCCGCGAAGAGACCCAGTACTTC.

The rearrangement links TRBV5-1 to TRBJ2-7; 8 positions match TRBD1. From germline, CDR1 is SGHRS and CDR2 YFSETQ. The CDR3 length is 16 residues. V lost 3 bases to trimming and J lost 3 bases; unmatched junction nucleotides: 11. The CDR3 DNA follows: TGCGCCAGCAGCTCAATCGACAGGGGATTGGACTACGAGCAGTACTTC. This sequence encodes CASSSIDRGLDYEQYF.

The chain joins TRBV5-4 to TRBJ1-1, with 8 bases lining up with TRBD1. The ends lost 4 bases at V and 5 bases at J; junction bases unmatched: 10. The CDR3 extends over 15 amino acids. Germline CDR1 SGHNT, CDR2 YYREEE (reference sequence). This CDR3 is CASSTGQGKVTEAFF. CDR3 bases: TGTGCCAGCAGCACAGGACAGGGTAAAGTGACTGAAGCTTTCTTT.

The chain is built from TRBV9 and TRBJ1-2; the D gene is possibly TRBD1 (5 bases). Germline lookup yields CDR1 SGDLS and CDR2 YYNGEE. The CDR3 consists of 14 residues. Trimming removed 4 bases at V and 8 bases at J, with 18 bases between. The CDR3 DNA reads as TGTGCCAGCAGCCCAATTACAGGTTACTCCGGCTACACCTTC. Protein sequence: CASSPITGYSGYTF.

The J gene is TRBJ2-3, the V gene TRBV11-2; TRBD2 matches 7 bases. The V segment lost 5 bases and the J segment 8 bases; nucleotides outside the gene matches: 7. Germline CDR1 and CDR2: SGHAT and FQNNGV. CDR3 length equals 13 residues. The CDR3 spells CASSSNGGSTQYF. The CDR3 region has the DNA TGTGCCAGCAGCAGCAACGGGGGGAGTACGCAGTATTTT.

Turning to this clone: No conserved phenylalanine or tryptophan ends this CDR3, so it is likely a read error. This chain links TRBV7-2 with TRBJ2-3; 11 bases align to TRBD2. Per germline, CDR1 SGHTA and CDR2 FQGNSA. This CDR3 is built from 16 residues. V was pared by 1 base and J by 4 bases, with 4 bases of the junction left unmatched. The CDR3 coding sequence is TGTGCCAGCAGCTTAGGTAGCGGGGGGGCCGCAGATACGCAGTATCTT. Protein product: CASSLGSGGAADTQYL.

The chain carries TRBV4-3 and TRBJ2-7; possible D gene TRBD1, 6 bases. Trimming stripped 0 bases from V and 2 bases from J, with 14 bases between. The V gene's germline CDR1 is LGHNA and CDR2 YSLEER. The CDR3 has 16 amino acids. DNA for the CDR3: TGCGCCAGCAGCCAAGATTGGTTGACAGGAACCTACGAGCAGTACTTC. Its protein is CASSQDWLTGTYEQYF.

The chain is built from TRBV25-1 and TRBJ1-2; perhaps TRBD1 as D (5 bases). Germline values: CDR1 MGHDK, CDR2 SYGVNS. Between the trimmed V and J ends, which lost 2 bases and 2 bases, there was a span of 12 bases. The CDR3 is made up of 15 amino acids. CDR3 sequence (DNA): TGTGCCAGCAGTGAAGATAACAGGTTAAACTATGGCTACACCTTC. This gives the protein CASSEDNRLNYGYTF.

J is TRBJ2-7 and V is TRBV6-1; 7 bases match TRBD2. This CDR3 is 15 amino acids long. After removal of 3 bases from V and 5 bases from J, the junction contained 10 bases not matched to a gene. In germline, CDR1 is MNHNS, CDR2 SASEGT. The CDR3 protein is CASSDNGLGFNEQYF. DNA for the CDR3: TGTGCCAGCAGTGACAATGGACTAGGTTTCAACGAGCAGTACTTC.

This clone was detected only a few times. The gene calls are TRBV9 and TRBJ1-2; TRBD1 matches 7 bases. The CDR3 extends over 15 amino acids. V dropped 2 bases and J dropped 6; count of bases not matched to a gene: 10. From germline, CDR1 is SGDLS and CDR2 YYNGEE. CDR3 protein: CASSVATGLSDGYTF. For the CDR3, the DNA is TGTGCCAGCAGCGTGGCGACAGGGTTAAGTGATGGCTACACCTTC.

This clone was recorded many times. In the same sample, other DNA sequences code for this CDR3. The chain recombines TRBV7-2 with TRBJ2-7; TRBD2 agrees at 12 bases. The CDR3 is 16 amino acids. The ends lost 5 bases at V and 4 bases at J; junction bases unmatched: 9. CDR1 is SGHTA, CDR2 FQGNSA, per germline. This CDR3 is CASSPLGLAGGYEQYF. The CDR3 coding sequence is TGTGCCAGCAGCCCCCTGGGCCTAGCGGGGGGGTACGAGCAGTACTTC.

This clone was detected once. The CDR3 DNA is TGTGCCAGCAGCCAACCGCTAGCGGCGGGGAACAATGAGCAGTTCTTC. Protein sequence: CASSQPLAAGNNEQFF. The V call is TRBV4-2, the J call TRBJ2-1; TRBD2 agrees at 7 bases. After removal of 2 bases from V and 5 bases from J, the junction contained 9 bases not matched to a gene. CDR1 and CDR2 (germline): LGHNA, YNFKEQ. The CDR3 consists of 16 residues.

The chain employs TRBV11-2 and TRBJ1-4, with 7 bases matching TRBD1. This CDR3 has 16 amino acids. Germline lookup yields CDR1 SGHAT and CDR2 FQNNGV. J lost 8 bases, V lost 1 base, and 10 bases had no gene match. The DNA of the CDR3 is TGTGCCAGCAGCTTAGGCCGACAGGGAATAAACGAAAAACTGTTTTTT. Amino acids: CASSLGRQGINEKLFF.

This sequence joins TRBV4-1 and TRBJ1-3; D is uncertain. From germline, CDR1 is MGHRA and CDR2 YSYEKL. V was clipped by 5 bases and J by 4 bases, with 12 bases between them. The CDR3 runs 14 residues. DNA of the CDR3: TGCGCCAGCAGCGCACAGAGCACCGGAAACACCATATATTTT. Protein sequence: CASSAQSTGNTIYF.

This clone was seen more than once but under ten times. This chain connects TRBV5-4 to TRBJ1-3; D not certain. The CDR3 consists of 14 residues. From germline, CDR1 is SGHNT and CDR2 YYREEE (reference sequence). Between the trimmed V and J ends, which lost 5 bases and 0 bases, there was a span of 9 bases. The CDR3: CASRSDSSGNTIYF. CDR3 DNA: TGTGCCAGCAGATCTGACTCCTCTGGAAACACCATATATTTT.

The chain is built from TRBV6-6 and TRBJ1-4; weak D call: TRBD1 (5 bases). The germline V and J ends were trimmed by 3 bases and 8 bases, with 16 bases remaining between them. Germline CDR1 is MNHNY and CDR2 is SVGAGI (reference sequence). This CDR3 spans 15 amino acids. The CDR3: CASSYGGVRGEKLFF. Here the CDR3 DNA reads TGTGCCAGCAGTTATGGGGGGGTGAGAGGAGAAAAACTGTTTTTT.

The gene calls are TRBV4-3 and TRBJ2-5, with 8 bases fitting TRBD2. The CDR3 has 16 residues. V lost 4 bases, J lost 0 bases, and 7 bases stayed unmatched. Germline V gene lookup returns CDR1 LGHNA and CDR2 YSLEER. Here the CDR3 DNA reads TGCGCCAGCAGCCCAATCGGCGGGGGGAACCAAGAGACCCAGTACTTC. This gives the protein CASSPIGGGNQETQYF.

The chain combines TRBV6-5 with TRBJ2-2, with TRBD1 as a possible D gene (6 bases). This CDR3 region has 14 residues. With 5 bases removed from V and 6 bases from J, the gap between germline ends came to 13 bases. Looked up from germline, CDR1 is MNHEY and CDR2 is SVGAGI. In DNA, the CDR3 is TGTGCCAGCAGTATCGTGACAGGTCCCGGGGAGCTGTTTTTT. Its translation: CASSIVTGPGELFF.